This entry is about one TCR beta chain. No antigen is known for it. The junction shows a germline mismatch at one end, possibly a read error. This CDR3 is 12 amino acids long. The TCR beta cDNA libraries contained unique molecular identifiers. When roughly 0.9 to 10 million T cells were used, they gave 500,000 or so cDNA molecules. MiXCR was run by TCRdb on the PCR reads, yielding one entry per CDR3 protein. The table lists approximately 690,000 distinct CDR3 sequences, approximately 59% of them singletons. These data are taken from a study of post-analysis software for immune sequencing data. On the study more broadly: Several disease courses (relapsing-remitting, secondary progressive and progressive-relapsing) of multiple sclerosis were included. Overall study findings and caveats: Under F measure analysis, samples from one preparation batch co-clustered strongly. TRBV5-6, TRBV5-1 and TRBV20-1 belonged to a set of roughly 5 TRBV segments that were more frequent in patients than controls. Significantly lower normalized Chao1 diversity was found in patients with multiple sclerosis relative to controls.

The clonotype originates from a girl aged 2 to 9 with multiple sclerosis. The sequenced material came from blood. The V and J genes are TRBV12-3 or TRBV12-4 and TRBJ1-6, with D possibly being TRBD1 (5 bases). The CDR3, as DNA: TGTGCCAGCGGGCCACAGGATTCCCCCCTCCACTTT. Translated: CASGPQDSPLHF.